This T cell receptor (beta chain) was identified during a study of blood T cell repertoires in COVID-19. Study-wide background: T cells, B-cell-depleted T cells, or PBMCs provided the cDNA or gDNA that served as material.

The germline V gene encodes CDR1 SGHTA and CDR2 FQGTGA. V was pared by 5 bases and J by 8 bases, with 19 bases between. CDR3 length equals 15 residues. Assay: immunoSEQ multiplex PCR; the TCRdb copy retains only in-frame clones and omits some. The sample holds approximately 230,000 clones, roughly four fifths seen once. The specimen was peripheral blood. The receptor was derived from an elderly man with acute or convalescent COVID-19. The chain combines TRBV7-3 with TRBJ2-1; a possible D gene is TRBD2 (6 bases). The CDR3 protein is CASSPEGLQSDEQFF. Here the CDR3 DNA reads TGTGCCAGCAGCCCAGAGGGACTCCAGAGCGATGAGCAGTTCTTC.